Listed below are T cell receptor beta chains from one sample, sequenced in a study of T cell responses to AZD1222 COVID-19 vaccine. The data were produced by immunoSEQ multiplex PCR, yet TCRdb's version contains in-frame clones alone and is incomplete. The table includes some 130,000 clones, around four fifths detected once. Material: peripheral blood, obtained on day 0 of AZD1222 vaccination. These receptor sequences come from an adult in good health. CDR3s include the opening cysteine and the closing phenylalanine or tryptophan. D genes are given only for firm matches. Expanded clones get a size class; other rows say once, few or many, or leave the size out.

size	V	J	D	DNA	CDR3
NA	TRBV20-1	TRBJ2-7	NA	TGCAGTGCTAGTAAGGGGGGCTTCTCCTACGAGCAGTACTTC	CSASKGGFSYEQYF
few	TRBV5-8	TRBJ1-5	NA	TGTGCCAGCAGCTCGGGGGGAAGGCAGCCCCAGCATTTT	CASSSGGRQPQHF
once	TRBV3-1/TRBV3-2	TRBJ1-5	NA	TGTGCCAGCAGCCAAGATGGGGGGGGCCTTGGCAATCAGCCCCAGCATTTT	CASSQDGGGLGNQPQHF
NA	TRBV12-2	TRBJ1-5	NA	TGTGCAAGTCGCCCGGGACAGGACATCACTGGGCCCCAGCATTTT	CASRPGQDITGPQHF
NA	TRBV7-3	TRBJ1-1	NA	TGTGCCAGCAGTGGCAGGGGGAACACTGAAGCTTTCTTT	CASSGRGNTEAFF
NA	TRBV5-1	TRBJ1-2	TRBD1	TGCGCCAGCAGCTCCGGACAGGGCTGGTATGGCTACACCTTC	CASSSGQGWYGYTF
NA	TRBV5-1	TRBJ1-2	NA	TGCGCCAGCAGCTTGACGACTTCCCCTAACTATGGCTACACCTTC	CASSLTTSPNYGYTF
NA	TRBV15	TRBJ2-7	NA	TGTGCCACCAGCAGAGCGGCGGGAAAGAGGGAGCAGTACTTC	CATSRAAGKREQYF
NA	TRBV5-1	TRBJ1-2	NA	TGCGCCAGCAGCTCGGACGAACTGGACAGAGGCTACACCTTC	CASSSDELDRGYTF
NA	TRBV30	TRBJ1-5	NA	TGTGCCTGGAGTGTAGGGGCCGGGCAGCCCCAGCATTTT	CAWSVGAGQPQHF
few	TRBV3-1/TRBV3-2	TRBJ1-6	TRBD1	TGTGCCAGCAGCCACCTGGGACAGATGAACAATTCACCCCTCCACTTT	CASSHLGQMNNSPLHF
NA	TRBV28	TRBJ2-7	TRBD1	TGTGCCAGCAGTCCCCCGGGACAGACTTTAACCTACGAGCAGTACTTC	CASSPPGQTLTYEQYF
NA	TRBV30	TRBJ2-3	TRBD2	TGTGCCTGGAGTCCAAGACTAGCGGGGGGATCATCGGATACGCAGTATTTT	CAWSPRLAGGSSDTQYF
NA	TRBV28	TRBJ1-1	NA	TGTGCCAGCAGTTTATCCAGGGCTGGAGGAACTGAAGCTTTCTTT	CASSLSRAGGTEAFF
NA	TRBV12-3/TRBV12-4	TRBJ2-5	NA	TGTGCCAGCAGTTCCGGACCTCAAGAGACCCAGTACTTC	CASSSGPQETQYF
NA	TRBV7-9	TRBJ1-2	NA	TGTGCCAGCAGCTTAGAGTTGGCAGCCCGAAACTATGGCTACACCTTC	CASSLELAARNYGYTF
NA	TRBV5-4	TRBJ2-1	TRBD2	TGTGCCAGCAGCTTGGGACCGGGACTATACAATGAGCAGTTCTTC	CASSLGPGLYNEQFF
NA	TRBV6-5	TRBJ1-1	TRBD1	TGTGCCAGCAGTTACTGGGGACAGGGCATGAACACTGAAGCTTTCTTT	CASSYWGQGMNTEAFF
NA	TRBV18	TRBJ1-5	TRBD1	TGTGCCAGCTCAACAGGGGACCAGCCCCAGCATTTT	CASSTGDQPQHF
few	TRBV2	TRBJ2-1	NA	TGTGCCAGCAGTGCTCGACTTTCCGCCCGGTACAATGAGCAGTTCTTC	CASSARLSARYNEQFF
once	TRBV3-1/TRBV3-2	TRBJ1-5	NA	TGTGCCAGCAGCCAATTCTCAGGGAGTCATCAGCCCCAGCATTTT	CASSQFSGSHQPQHF
NA	TRBV28	TRBJ1-3	TRBD1	TGTGCCAGCATGGGGGACAGCTTAAACACCATATATTTT	CASMGDSLNTIYF
NA	TRBV7-2	TRBJ1-2	NA	TGTGCCAGCAGCTTAGGGGGCTATGGCTACACCTTC	CASSLGGYGYTF
NA	TRBV6-5	TRBJ1-2	TRBD1	TGTGCCAGCAGTTACGAGGGGGCAGGCTATGGCTACACCTTC	CASSYEGAGYGYTF
NA	TRBV28	TRBJ2-3	TRBD2	TGTGCCAGCAGTCCTCTCTCCCGACTAGCGGAACGCACAGATACGCAGTATTTT	CASSPLSRLAERTDTQYF
once	TRBV3-1/TRBV3-2	TRBJ2-4	NA	TGTGCCAGCAGCCAAGGGGCGCGAACGGACATTCAGTACTTC	CASSQGARTDIQYF
NA	TRBV6-5	TRBJ1-1	NA	TGTGCCAGCGGGAGGGTTGGGGCTGAAGCTTTCTTT	CASGRVGAEAFF
NA	TRBV28	TRBJ1-1	NA	TGTGCCAGCACCCCCGGTGGGTCAGGGCTCACTGAAGCTTTCTTT	CASTPGGSGLTEAFF
NA	TRBV7-3	TRBJ2-2	NA	TGTGCCAGCAGCTTATTCAGTAGGGTTGCCGGGGAGCTGTTTTTT	CASSLFSRVAGELFF
NA	TRBV9	TRBJ2-6	NA	TGTGCCAGCAGCGCGACCGGGGCCAACGTCCTGACTTTC	CASSATGANVLTF
NA	TRBV25-1	TRBJ1-6	NA	TGTGCCAGCAAGTTCGGGAATTCACCCCTCCACTTT	CASKFGNSPLHF
NA	TRBV5-1	TRBJ1-1	TRBD1	TGCGCCAGCATCAAGGACAGGCTGGATGGTGAAGCTTTCTTT	CASIKDRLDGEAFF
NA	TRBV12-3/TRBV12-4	TRBJ1-2	NA	TGTGCCAGCAACTTGGGGCTGGACTATGGCTACACCTTC	CASNLGLDYGYTF
NA	TRBV2	TRBJ1-6	TRBD1	TGTGCCAGCAGAGCCCGGTCGGGACAGGGAGGCGGGTCACCCCTCCACTTT	CASRARSGQGGGSPLHF
NA	TRBV5-1	TRBJ1-2	NA	TGCGCCAGCAGCTTGGAAAGGGGCAATGGCTACACCTTC	CASSLERGNGYTF
NA	TRBV28	TRBJ1-2	NA	TGTGCCAGCACCCAGGACAGTAACTATGGCTACACCTTC	CASTQDSNYGYTF
NA	TRBV10-1	TRBJ1-1	NA	TGCGCCAGCAGTCCAGGACTAGCCGACACTGAAGCTTTCTTT	CASSPGLADTEAFF
NA	TRBV5-1	TRBJ2-3	NA	TGCGCCAGCTGGGACCTACAGGCAGATACGCAGTATTTT	CASWDLQADTQYF
NA	TRBV3-1/TRBV3-2	TRBJ2-2	NA	TGTGCCAGCAGCCAAGCGGCGAACACCGGGGAGCTGTTTTTT	CASSQAANTGELFF
NA	TRBV5-1	TRBJ1-1	NA	TGCGCCAGCAGCTCCCAGAGCTTGGCGGACACTGAAGCTTTCTTT	CASSSQSLADTEAFF
NA	TRBV7-9	TRBJ2-2	NA	TGTGCCAGCAGCTTGGGTTTTGGGCCGAGGGAAAACACCGGGGAGCTGTTTTTT	CASSLGFGPRENTGELFF
few	TRBV2	TRBJ1-2	NA	TGTTCTCTATACGGGGGTGTTGGTGGCTACACCTTC	CSLYGGVGGYTF
NA	TRBV12-3/TRBV12-4	TRBJ2-2	NA	TGTGCCAGCAGACCGGACAGCACCGGGGAGCTGTTTTTT	CASRPDSTGELFF
NA	TRBV9	TRBJ2-1	NA	TGTGCCAGCAGCCTTGGGGGGCAGGTCTACAATGAGCAGTTCTTC	CASSLGGQVYNEQFF
NA	TRBV5-1	TRBJ2-1	TRBD1	TGCGCCAGCAGCTTTGGGACAGGGTCCAATGAGCAGTTCTTC	CASSFGTGSNEQFF
once	TRBV19	TRBJ1-5	NA	TGTGCCAGTAGTAACCGGACATTCCGGCATCAGCCCCAGCATTTT	CASSNRTFRHQPQHF
NA	TRBV7-9	TRBJ2-5	NA	TGTGCCAGCAGCACCATGCAAGAGACCCAGTACTTC	CASSTMQETQYF
NA	TRBV6-5	TRBJ1-1	NA	TGTGCCAGCAGTAGGACTTGGGGCACTGAAGCTTTCTTT	CASSRTWGTEAFF
NA	TRBV5-1	TRBJ1-4	NA	TGCGCCAGCAGCCTGGAGGGTCCCGATGAAAAACTGTTTTTT	CASSLEGPDEKLFF
NA	TRBV18	TRBJ1-5	NA	TGTGCCAGCTCAATTGGACAGATACAGCATTTT	CASSIGQIQHF
NA	TRBV5-1	TRBJ1-1	NA	TGCGCCAGCAGCTTGGAGGTGGGTGGCACTGAAGCTTTCTTT	CASSLEVGGTEAFF
NA	TRBV7-9	TRBJ2-5	NA	TGTGCCAGCAGCTCTAGGACAGAGCAAGAGACCCAGTACTTC	CASSSRTEQETQYF
NA	TRBV5-5	TRBJ1-5	NA	TGTGCCAGCAGCTTGGAAAGTTTCCTCCAGCATTTT	CASSLESFLQHF
NA	TRBV19	TRBJ1-2	NA	TGTGCCAGTAGTATGTTGGCAGGGGATGGCTACACCTTC	CASSMLAGDGYTF
NA	TRBV10-3	TRBJ1-1	NA	TGTGCCATCAGTGAGAAGTCTCCCCCGGACACTGAAGCTTTCTTT	CAISEKSPPDTEAFF
NA	TRBV3-1/TRBV3-2	TRBJ1-2	NA	TGTGCCAGCAGCCCGACAGCCGGGGATGGCTACACCTTC	CASSPTAGDGYTF
NA	TRBV6-2/TRBV6-3	TRBJ2-1	TRBD1	TGTGCCAGCAGTTACTCTCAATCCTGGGACAGGGGGATTAATGAGCAGTTCTTC	CASSYSQSWDRGINEQFF
NA	TRBV6-5	TRBJ1-3	NA	TGTGCCAGCAGACTCACAGGGAGCCAAGACACCATATATTTT	CASRLTGSQDTIYF
NA	TRBV2	TRBJ1-2	NA	TGTGCCAGCAGTGAACTCTCTAACTATGGCTACACCTTC	CASSELSNYGYTF
NA	TRBV14	TRBJ1-1	TRBD1	TGTGCCAGCAGCCTCCGACAGGGTCAAGCTTTCTTT	CASSLRQGQAFF